One sample yielded the 27 T cell receptor beta chains listed below, sequenced in a study of brain T cells in children with intractable seizures. The data were produced by immunoSEQ multiplex PCR, yet TCRdb's version contains in-frame clones alone and is incomplete. The data contain roughly 80,000 clones, around nine tenths of them singletons. The source was peripheral blood, collected at surgery. The receptors here all came from a girl aged 2-10 years with Rasmussen encephalitis and intractable seizures.

The gene calls are TRBV29-1 and TRBJ2-3, with no clear D. The CDR3 contains 13 residues. V gave up 1 base and J gave up 2 bases, with 7 bases separating them. CDR1 and CDR2 (germline): SQVTM, ANQGSEA. The CDR3 spells CSVEGRATDTQYF. The CDR3 nucleotides read TGCAGCGTTGAAGGACGGGCCACAGATACGCAGTATTTT.

This chain uses TRBV27 with TRBJ2-1, with 14 bases that match TRBD2. Unmatched junction bases numbered 12, after V lost 5 bases and J lost 0 bases. The CDR3 spans 20 residues. Germline-derived CDR1 and CDR2 are MNHEY and SMNVEV (reference sequence). The CDR3 coding sequence is TGTGCCAGCAGTGGAATAGGGACTAGCGGGAGCGGGGTCTCCTACAATGAGCAGTTCTTC. It translates to CASSGIGTSGSGVSYNEQFF.

The rearrangement joins TRBV5-8 to TRBJ1-6; D is unclear. The CDR3 extends over 18 amino acids. Germline CDR1 SGHTS, CDR2 YDEGEE. Trimming removed 2 bases at V and 6 bases at J, with 21 bases between. The CDR3 region has the DNA TGTGCCAGCAGCTTCAGAGTCTCTGCGATTCAAGCTAATTCACCCCTCCACTTT. This encodes CASSFRVSAIQANSPLHF.

The gene calls are TRBV6-5 and TRBJ1-1, with D perhaps TRBD1 (6 bases). Per the germline V gene, CDR1 is MNHEY and CDR2 is SVGAGI. The CDR3 is 15 residues long. In DNA form, the CDR3 reads TGTGCTATTGGGGGGACACTCGGACCGAACACTGAAGCTTTCTTT. This codes for CAIGGTLGPNTEAFF.

V usage is TRBV5-4 and J usage is TRBJ1-2, with TRBD1 matching over 8 bases. The junction had 3 bases not matched to a gene; V was cut back by 3 bases and J by 2 bases. The CDR3 is 14 amino acids. Germline CDR1 is SGHNT and CDR2 is YYREEE (reference sequence). For the CDR3, the DNA is TGTGCCAGCAGCTACCGGGACAGGAACTATGGCTACACCTTC. It is translated as CASSYRDRNYGYTF.

J is TRBJ1-5 and V is TRBV28; 7 nucleotides agree with TRBD1. V dropped 2 bases and J dropped 0; count of bases not matched to a gene: 7. Germline V gene lookup returns CDR1 MDHEN and CDR2 SYDVKM. The CDR3 has 17 residues. CDR3 coding DNA: TGTGCCAGCAGTTTACCCTCACAGGGGATTAGCAATCAGCCCCAGCATTTT. Translating gives CASSLPSQGISNQPQHF.

The chain uses TRBV6-4 and TRBJ2-2; possibly TRBD1 for D (5 bases). The V gene lost 5 bases and the J gene lost 5 bases, with 18 bases spanning the gap. The CDR3 contains 16 residues. Germline assignment: CDR1 MRHNA and CDR2 SNTAGT. This chain's CDR3 is CASSSSIGRVTGELFF. The CDR3 DNA reads TGTGCCAGCAGTTCATCGATCGGCAGGGTTACCGGGGAGCTGTTTTTT.

In this sample, this clone turned up many times. The J gene is TRBJ1-6, the V gene TRBV4-2; possibly TRBD1 for D (6 bases). Germline lookup yields CDR1 LGHNA and CDR2 YNFKEQ. Trimming cost V 1 base and J 8 bases, with 12 bases left between them. This CDR3 spans 15 amino acids. CDR3 amino acids: CASSQGGRGDSPLHF. The CDR3 region has the DNA TGTGCCAGCAGCCAAGGGGGCAGGGGTGATTCACCCCTCCACTTT.

This rearrangement joins TRBV10-3 to TRBJ2-7; a weak D match, TRBD1 (5 bases). The CDR3 contains 16 residues. With 3 bases removed from V and 0 bases from J, the gap between germline ends came to 15 bases. Germline V CDR1 and CDR2: ENHRY, SYGVKD. CDR3 in amino acids: CAISDRKGRSSYEQYF. CDR3 bases: TGTGCCATCAGTGATAGGAAGGGGCGCAGCTCCTACGAGCAGTACTTC.

The V call is TRBV7-6, the J call TRBJ1-3, with TRBD1 as a possible D gene (5 bases). The CDR3 runs 16 residues. CDR1 and CDR2 (germline): SGHVS, FNYEAQ. Deletions cut 1 base from V and 0 bases from J, with 10 bases between. The CDR3 reads CASSLGGVTSGNTIYF. CDR3 coding DNA: TGTGCCAGCAGCTTAGGGGGGGTTACCTCTGGAAACACCATATATTTT.

This clone was counted a few times. This sequence joins TRBV28 and TRBJ1-2; 9 bases align to TRBD1. Germline CDR1 reads MDHEN; CDR2 reads SYDVKM. Losses at the gene ends were 3 bases for V and 8 bases for J; bases not matched to a gene: 7. This CDR3 is built from 14 residues. DNA for the CDR3: TGTGCCAGCAGTTTGGGGACAGGGTTTCGGGGCTACACCTTC. It translates to CASSLGTGFRGYTF.

The rearrangement links TRBV30 to TRBJ1-2; D call uncertain. Trimming removed 5 bases at V and 2 bases at J, with 3 bases between. Germline loops: CDR1 GTSNPN, CDR2 SVGIG (reference sequence). CDR3 length equals 10 residues. The CDR3 is CAWGNYGYTF. CDR3 nucleotides: TGTGCCTGGGGGAACTATGGCTACACCTTC.

The DNA of the CDR3 is TGTGCCAGCAGTTTAACGGGGGCCGGGGAGCTGTTTTTT. It specifies CASSLTGAGELFF. The chain couples TRBV12-3 or TRBV12-4 to TRBJ2-2; D might be TRBD2 (6 bases). The CDR3 length is 13 residues. V was shortened by 2 bases and J by 6 bases, with 7 bases between the two germline ends.

The sample holds one count of this clone. This rearrangement joins TRBV3-1 (or the pseudogene TRBV3-2) to TRBJ2-3, with 7 bases that match TRBD1. With V trimmed by 4 bases and J by 2 bases, 6 bases remained unmatched. Looked up from germline, CDR1 is LGHDT and CDR2 is YNNKEL (reference sequence). This CDR3 comprises 15 residues. The CDR3 DNA sequence: TGTGCCAGCAGCCGGAAAACAGGGGCCACAGATACGCAGTATTTT. Its protein product is CASSRKTGATDTQYF.

This chain connects TRBV5-5 to TRBJ2-1, with D unresolved. Trimming removed 4 bases at V and 8 bases at J, with 10 bases between. The CDR3 is 12 amino acids. Germline lookup yields CDR1 SGHKS and CDR2 YYEKEE (reference sequence). The CDR3: CASSLTSDEQFF. As DNA, the CDR3 is TGTGCCAGCAGCCTAACGAGCGATGAGCAGTTCTTC.

This chain joins TRBV9 and TRBJ1-2; D might be TRBD1 (5 bases). The germline gives CDR1 SGDLS, CDR2 YYNGEE. V gave up 0 bases and J gave up 8 bases, with 11 bases separating them. The CDR3 length is 13 residues. The CDR3 DNA follows: TGTGCCAGCAGCGTAGGGGGCGCGGGAGGCTACACCTTC. Translating gives CASSVGGAGGYTF.

The chain recombines TRBV13 with TRBJ2-6, with D possibly being TRBD1 or TRBD2 (5 bases each). V was clipped by 8 bases and J by 0 bases, with 11 bases between them. The CDR3 runs to 15 residues. CDR1 and CDR2 (germline): PRHDT, FYEKMQ (reference sequence). CDR3 protein: CASAGTLSGANVLTF. The DNA for the CDR3 is TGTGCCAGCGCAGGGACCCTCTCTGGGGCCAACGTCCTGACTTTC.

The V call is TRBV28, the J call TRBJ1-3, with D perhaps TRBD1 (6 bases). This CDR3 has 16 residues. The V end lost 1 base, the J end lost 2 bases, and 12 bases lay between the germline ends. The germline V gene has CDR1 MDHEN and CDR2 SYDVKM. CDR3 amino acids: CASSLSGGLAGNTIYF. CDR3 coding DNA: TGTGCCAGCAGTTTATCTGGGGGCTTGGCTGGAAACACCATATATTTT.

This clone showed up just once. The rearrangement uses TRBV7-9 and TRBJ1-4; 8 positions agree with TRBD1. V gave up 5 bases and J gave up 7 bases; unmatched junction bases: 12. The germline CDR1 and CDR2 sequences are SEHNR and FQNEAQ (reference sequence). The CDR3 sequence is 16 residues long. CDR3 sequence reads: CASSTGQGSSGEKLFF. The CDR3, as DNA: TGTGCCAGCAGCACCGGACAGGGAAGTAGCGGTGAAAAACTGTTTTTT.

The CDR3 region has the DNA TGTGCCAGTAGTATATATACAGGACAGGGGAATGAAAAACTGTTTTTT. Its translation: CASSIYTGQGNEKLFF. The chain links TRBV19 to TRBJ1-4; 9 nucleotides line up with TRBD1. CDR1 and CDR2 from the germline V gene are LNHDA and SQIVND (reference sequence). CDR3 length: 16 amino acids. V dropped 2 bases and J dropped 5; count of bases not matched to a gene: 6.

This clone was counted only a few times. This chain's CDR3 is CASSLKWGNSPLHF. CDR3 bases: TGTGCCAGCAGCTTGAAATGGGGTAATTCACCCCTCCACTTT. This sequence joins TRBV11-2 and TRBJ1-6, with D hard to call. The V gene's germline CDR1 is SGHAT and CDR2 FQNNGV. V was pared by 3 bases and J by 6 bases, with 9 bases between. The CDR3 runs 14 residues.

The chain couples TRBV29-1 to TRBJ2-1, with TRBD2 matching 9 bases. CDR1 and CDR2 from the germline V gene are SQVTM and ANQGSEA. The CDR3 has 18 residues. V lost 3 bases and J lost 3; bases outside the gene matches: 15. The CDR3 DNA is TGCAGCGTTGAGAAGGGATTCAGCGGGGGGATAGACTACAATGAGCAGTTCTTC. It translates to CSVEKGFSGGIDYNEQFF.

This clone was counted only a few times. The chain joins TRBV7-9 to TRBJ1-3, with D tentatively TRBD1 (5 bases). Germline CDR1 is SEHNR and CDR2 is FQNEAQ (reference sequence). The V gene lost 5 bases and the J gene lost 0 bases, with 14 bases spanning the gap. This CDR3 region has 16 residues. The CDR3 protein is CASSPRGLLSGNTIYF. The CDR3 nucleotides are TGTGCCAGCAGCCCCCGGGGGTTACTCTCTGGAAACACCATATATTTT. Full variable domain (rest looked up from reference TRBV7-9 and TRBJ1-3): DTGVSQNPRHKITKRGQNVTFRCDPISEHNRLYWYRQTLGQGPEFLTYFQNEAQLEKSRLLSDRFSAERPKGSFSTLEIQRTEQGDSAMYLCASSPRGLLSGNTIYFGEGSWLTVV.

For the CDR3, the DNA is TGTGCCAGCACCAGAGAGACAAACACAGATACGCAGTATTTT. Translated, it gives CASTRETNTDTQYF. This sequence joins TRBV5-4 and TRBJ2-3, with no clear D. V was cut by 6 bases and J by 2 bases, with 13 bases left in between. The CDR3 consists of 14 residues. Germline CDR1 is SGHNT and CDR2 is YYREEE (reference sequence).

The chain joins TRBV19 to TRBJ1-5; a weak D match, TRBD1 (6 bases). The germline gives CDR1 LNHDA, CDR2 SQIVND (reference sequence). V lost 9 bases to trimming and J lost 6 bases, with 15 bases between them. The CDR3 has 13 residues. The CDR3 DNA follows: TGTGCCAGCCTACAGGGTTTGGGTCAGCCCCAGCATTTT. Translation: CASLQGLGQPQHF. Complete variable domain (other parts from reference TRBV19 and TRBJ1-5): DGGITQSPKYLFRKEGQNVTLSCEQNLNHDAMYWYRQDPGQGLRLIYYSQIVNDFQKGDIAEGYSVSREKKESFPLTVTSAQKNPTAFYLCASLQGLGQPQHFGDGTRLSIL.

The V call is TRBV9, the J call TRBJ2-7; tentative D call: TRBD1 (7 bases). Germline V lookup: CDR1 SGDLS, CDR2 YYNGEE. V dropped 0 bases and J dropped 5 bases, with 18 bases sitting between them. The CDR3 length is 16 residues. CDR3 sequence reads: CASSVGVGGQINEQYF. The DNA for the CDR3 is TGTGCCAGCAGCGTAGGGGTGGGGGGACAGATAAACGAGCAGTACTTC.

The chain combines TRBV5-6 with TRBJ2-3; 9 nucleotides match TRBD1. Germline V gene sequence: CDR1 SGHDT, CDR2 YYEEEE. The CDR3 is 15 amino acids. V shed 5 bases, J shed 3 bases, and the junction held 7 bases outside the gene matches. In DNA form, the CDR3 reads TGTGCCAGCAGTACCGGGACAGGGTTAACAGATACGCAGTATTTT. Its translation: CASSTGTGLTDTQYF. Together with reference TRBV5-6 and TRBJ2-3, the CDR3 gives the full variable domain: DAGVTQSPTHLIKTRGQQVTLRCSPKSGHDTVSWYQQALGQGPQFIFQYYEEEERQRGNFPDRFSGHQFPNYSSELNVNALLLGDSALYLCASSTGTGLTDTQYFGPGTRLTVL.